Below, 3 T cell receptor beta chains from the same sample are listed, as sequenced in a study of shared clonotypes between healthy human individuals. Using immunoSEQ multiplex PCR, the repertoire was profiled, and TCRdb retains in-frame clones only, with some absent. Of about 610,000 clones in the sample, about 95% were seen once. Naive CD8 cells comprised CD45RO-negative, CCR7-positively selected cells, excluding terminally differentiated effector memory CD45RA+ cells. Sequencing was carried out using naive CD8+ T cells sorted from blood. These receptors all stem from a woman aged 25 to 45 in good health.

On this clone: Other DNA sequences in this sample translate to the same CDR3. The chain recombines TRBV27 with TRBJ2-7, with D perhaps given as TRBD1 or TRBD2 (6 bases each). Germline V lookup: CDR1 MNHEY, CDR2 SMNVEV (reference sequence). V shed 5 bases and J shed 0 bases, with 11 bases lying between them. CDR3 length: 14 residues. Written as DNA, the CDR3 is TGTGCCAGCAGTCTCGGGGGCAACTCCTACGAGCAGTACTTC. This gives the protein CASSLGGNSYEQYF.

Only one count was recorded for this clone. The chain couples TRBV28 to TRBJ1-1; D is uncertain. The germline V gene encodes CDR1 MDHEN and CDR2 SYDVKM. This CDR3 is built from 14 residues. Between the trimmed V and J ends, which lost 2 bases and 5 bases, there was a span of 12 bases. This CDR3 is CASSLVRSGTEAFF. The CDR3 bases are TGTGCCAGCAGTTTAGTCAGATCGGGGACTGAAGCTTTCTTT.

The chain combines TRBV12-5 with TRBJ2-1, with D unclear. Trimming left V 8 bases short and J 3 bases short, with 11 bases between. Germline CDR1 LGHNT, CDR2 FRNRAP. The CDR3 length is 13 residues. CDR3 loop: CASTMDRYNEQFF. CDR3 in DNA: TGTGCTAGTACTATGGACCGCTACAATGAGCAGTTCTTC.